A selection of T cell receptor beta chains follows, all from one sample in a study of T cells in Graves' hyperthyroidism and ophthalmopathy. MiXCR, applied by TCRdb to the multiplex PCR reads, yields one record per CDR3 protein. This sample carries some 650,000 distinct CDR3 sequences, roughly 15% of them seen once, and the ten largest clones take roughly 3.4%. Sequenced input: blood. Source of these receptors: a woman in her 40s with Graves' ophthalmopathy. Each CDR3 is given with its conserved first and last residue. A D gene is named only where the DNA matches it firmly. Clone size, where shown, is once, few, many, or a class for clones that have expanded.

>NA|TRBV6-9|TRBJ2-5|once
TGTGCCAGCAGTTACTTCGGGGGTCAAGAGACCCAGTACTTC
CASSYFGGQETQYF
>TRBD1|TRBV2|TRBJ2-7|few
TGTGCCAGCAAGGAAAGGGACAGGGTCCACGAGCAGTACTTC
CASKERDRVHEQYF
>TRBD2|TRBV2|TRBJ2-5|many
TGTGCCAGCAGTGAACAATCTGGACTAGGCCAAGAGACCCAGTACTTC
CASSEQSGLGQETQYF
>NA|TRBV3-1|TRBJ1-3|NA
TGTGCCAGCAGCCAGGCAGGGGGAAACACCATATATTTT
CASSQAGGNTIYF
>TRBD1|TRBV20-1|TRBJ2-2|few
TGCAGTGCTAGTTTCCCTACAGGGGGCGCCGGCACCGGGGAGCTGTTTTTT
CSASFPTGGAGTGELFF
>NA|TRBV28|TRBJ2-3|many
TGTGCCAGCAGTTTGGGACAAGGGTGGCAGTATTTT
CASSLGQGWQYF
>TRBD2|TRBV28|TRBJ2-1|many
TGTGCCAGCAGTTTCAGGGGAGCGGGAGTCAATGAGCAGTTCTTC
CASSFRGAGVNEQFF
>NA|TRBV4-1|TRBJ1-1|NA
TGCGCCAGCAGCCAATTTGGGGCTAACACTGAAGCTTTCTTT
CASSQFGANTEAFF
>TRBD1|TRBV11-2|TRBJ2-7|NA
TGTGCCAGCAGCCGAGGACAGGGAAACTACGAGCAGTACTTC
CASSRGQGNYEQYF
>TRBD1|TRBV20-1|TRBJ1-1|few
TGCAGTGCGAAACAGGGGCCCCTGAACACTGAAGCTTTCTTT
CSAKQGPLNTEAFF
>NA|TRBV24-1|TRBJ2-5|few
TGTGCCACCAGTGATAGGGCGGGTGGCAGCGGGGAGACCCAGTACTTC
CATSDRAGGSGETQYF
>NA|TRBV2|TRBJ2-5|few
TGTGCCAGCAGTGAAGGGCCGCGGGGAGGGACCCAGTACTTC
CASSEGPRGGTQYF
>TRBD1|TRBV20-1|TRBJ1-2|NA
TGCAGTGCTACCCAAGGACAGGGATCTAACTATGGCTACACCTTC
CSATQGQGSNYGYTF
>NA|TRBV30|TRBJ2-2|many
TGTGCCTGGAGTGTAGGGGTACACACCGGGGAGCTGTTTTTT
CAWSVGVHTGELFF
>TRBD2|TRBV3-1|TRBJ2-1|many
TGTGCCAGCAGCCGAGGTGTACTAGCGGGGGGTGAGCAGTTCTTC
CASSRGVLAGGEQFF
>TRBD2|TRBV20-1|TRBJ2-1|NA
TGCAGTGCTCGCCAACTAGCGGGGGTTGGCAATGAGCAGTTCTTC
CSARQLAGVGNEQFF
>NA|TRBV2|TRBJ1-1|many
TGTGCCAGCAGTGAGGTAGGGGCCACTGAAGCTTTCTTT
CASSEVGATEAFF
>NA|TRBV5-1|TRBJ2-7|many
TGCGCCAGCAGTAAGGGAAACGAGCAGTACTTC
CASSKGNEQYF
>TRBD2|TRBV9|TRBJ2-1|few
TGTGCCAGCAGCGTAGCCCTAGCGGGAGTGTGGAATGAGCAGTTCTTC
CASSVALAGVWNEQFF
>TRBD1|TRBV2|TRBJ2-7|NA
TGTGCCAGCAGTGAATACAGGGGGGTCTACGAGCAGTACTTC
CASSEYRGVYEQYF
>NA|TRBV3-1|TRBJ2-7|NA
TGTGCCAGCAGCCAAGGCCGCTGGGGCGCGGTCTACGAGCAGTACTTC
CASSQGRWGAVYEQYF
>NA|TRBV6-5|TRBJ1-1|many
TGTGCCAGCAGTTACTCGATGGAAATGAACACTGAAGCTTTCTTT
CASSYSMEMNTEAFF
>NA|TRBV6-2/TRBV6-3|TRBJ2-1|many
TGTGCCAGCACTGTACAGTGGGGACGGAAAACGACTCCAGGCAATGAGCAGTTCTTC
CASTVQWGRKTTPGNEQFF
>NA|TRBV20-1|TRBJ2-4|NA
TGCAGTGCTAGAGCCGGGGGCCGGGGTGGGGTCAAAAACATTCAGTACTTC
CSARAGGRGGVKNIQYF
>TRBD1|TRBV6-5|TRBJ1-6|many
TGTGCCAGCAGTTTACGTACAGGGGGAGGATCACCCCTCCACTTT
CASSLRTGGGSPLHF
>TRBD1|TRBV7-9|TRBJ1-6|many
TGTGCCAGCAGGGACAGGGATTTTAATTCACCCCTCCACTTT
CASRDRDFNSPLHF
>NA|TRBV5-1|TRBJ2-3|many
TGCGCCAGCAAGGGTAACCAGGGACTCGCAGATACGCAGTATTTT
CASKGNQGLADTQYF
>TRBD2|TRBV27|TRBJ2-7|many
TGTGCCAGCAGACTAGCGGGAAACCCCTACGAGCAGTACTTC
CASRLAGNPYEQYF
>TRBD1|TRBV6-1|TRBJ1-4|few
TGTGCCAGCAGTGAAGGGACAGGGTCGGGAACTAATGAAAAACTGTTTTTT
CASSEGTGSGTNEKLFF
>NA|TRBV2|TRBJ1-1|many
TGTGCCAGCAGGGGGGAGGCAGGTACTGAAGCTTTCTTT
CASRGEAGTEAFF
>NA|TRBV20-1|TRBJ1-4|few
TGCAGTGCGACCCCAGGGCCGGCTAATGAAAAACTGTTTTTT
CSATPGPANEKLFF
>NA|TRBV6-1|TRBJ1-6|many
TGTGCCAGCAGTGAACCGGGGGACAATTCACCCCTCCACTTT
CASSEPGDNSPLHF
>TRBD1|TRBV20-1|TRBJ1-1|many
TGCAGTGCTAAAAAACCAGGGGGCGCGGTCACTGAAGCTTTCTTT
CSAKKPGGAVTEAFF
>TRBD1|TRBV28|TRBJ2-1|NA
TGTGCCAGCAGCCAACCCCGGACAGGCAACAATGAGCAGTTCTTC
CASSQPRTGNNEQFF
>TRBD1|TRBV19|TRBJ1-5|NA
TGTGCCAGTAGTATAGCCCGGGACAGTTTAAATCAGCCCCAGCATTTT
CASSIARDSLNQPQHF
>TRBD2|TRBV15|TRBJ2-1|many
TGTGCCACCAGCATAGGACTAGCGGGCTACAATGAGCAGTTCTTC
CATSIGLAGYNEQFF
>NA|TRBV5-1|TRBJ2-1|NA
TGCGCCAGCAGTACGGTCGGGGGTTACGAGCAGTTCTTC
CASSTVGGYEQFF
>NA|TRBV20-1|TRBJ2-1|few
TGCAGTGCTAGAGTTGGGAGTCGAGTGGGGACCCCCGCAGGGTATGAGCAGTTCTTC
CSARVGSRVGTPAGYEQFF
>NA|TRBV4-1|TRBJ2-5|few
TGCGCCAGCAGCCAAGATGGGACCCTCCGGGAGACCCAGTACTTC
CASSQDGTLRETQYF
>NA|TRBV3-1|TRBJ1-6|many
TGTGCCAGCAGCCAGGGGATACTCCTCAATAATTCACCCCTCCACTTT
CASSQGILLNNSPLHF
>TRBD2|TRBV28|TRBJ2-1|many
TGTGCCGTAAACGGACTAGCGGAATACAATGAGCAGTTCTTC
CAVNGLAEYNEQFF
>NA|TRBV4-1|TRBJ1-2|NA
TGCGCCAGCAGCTCCCCCCCCCGAGGGCCTGATGGCTACACCTTC
CASSSPPRGPDGYTF
>TRBD1|TRBV6-2/TRBV6-3|TRBJ2-1|once
TGTGCCAGTGTGGGGACAGGGGGCAACAATGAGCAGTTCTTC
CASVGTGGNNEQFF
>NA|TRBV2|TRBJ2-3|few
TGTGCCAGCAGCAACCCTGGGGGGCTTGGTACGCAGTATTTT
CASSNPGGLGTQYF
>TRBD1|TRBV2|TRBJ1-4|many
TGTGCCAGCAGTGGACAGGGGAGTAATGAAAAACTGTTTTTT
CASSGQGSNEKLFF
>NA|TRBV6-1|TRBJ1-2|NA
TGTGCCAGCAGTCCTCAGGGATTTGGCTACACCTTC
CASSPQGFGYTF
>TRBD2|TRBV7-9|TRBJ2-1|few
TGTGCCAGCAGCTTAGGGATGATAGCGGGGAGGAGGAGCTCCTACAATGAGCAGTTCTTC
CASSLGMIAGRRSSYNEQFF
>TRBD1|TRBV18|TRBJ1-6|NA
TGTGCCAGCTCACCTCCTGACAGGGGATATTCACCCCTCCACTTT
CASSPPDRGYSPLHF
>TRBD1|TRBV11-2|TRBJ2-7|many
TGTGCCAGCAGCCCAGGGGACAGCCTGTTCTCCTACGAGCAGTACTTC
CASSPGDSLFSYEQYF
>NA|TRBV19|TRBJ2-6|once
TGTGCCAGTAGTGACGACCAGGTGATTCCCTCTGGGGCCAACGTCCTGACTTTC
CASSDDQVIPSGANVLTF